The rows below give T cell receptor beta chains drawn from one sample of a study of shared clonotypes between healthy human individuals. TCRdb's table, derived via immunoSEQ multiplex PCR, lists solely in-frame clones and lacks some. The sample holds roughly 1,100,000 clones; around four fifths are singletons and the top ten take approximately 1.5%. The specimen was memory CD4+ T cells sorted from blood. These TCRs come from a man between 18 and 29 years old in good health. Each CDR3 is given with its conserved first and last residue. The D gene is left open where the match is weak. A clone size is listed for some rows: how often the clone was seen (once, few, many), or a class if it is expanded.

V	J	D	size	CDR3	DNA
TRBV5-1	TRBJ2-1	TRBD2	.	CASSLGLAGVGGYNEQFF	TGCGCCAGCAGCCTGGGACTAGCGGGAGTAGGTGGCTACAATGAGCAGTTCTTC
TRBV6-6	TRBJ2-7	TRBD2	once	CASSFGLAGGIGEQYF	TGTGCCAGCAGTTTCGGACTAGCGGGAGGCATAGGCGAGCAGTACTTC
TRBV11-2	TRBJ2-3	TRBD2	.	CASSLGYGLAGADTQYF	TGTGCCAGCAGCTTAGGTTACGGACTAGCGGGGGCCGATACGCAGTATTTT
TRBV30	TRBJ2-7	.	.	CACSDPYEQYF	TGTGCCTGTTCCGACCCCTACGAGCAGTACTTC
TRBV2	TRBJ1-1	.	.	CASRGWGGIAFF	TGTGCCAGCAGAGGGTGGGGGGGCATAGCTTTCTTT
TRBV29-1	TRBJ2-1	TRBD1	few	CSVSGTGGSGEQFF	TGCAGCGTATCCGGGACAGGGGGTTCAGGAGAGCAGTTCTTC
TRBV10-3	TRBJ1-5	.	.	CAISEGQGADSNQPQHF	TGTGCCATCAGTGAGGGTCAAGGGGCAGATAGCAATCAGCCCCAGCATTTT
TRBV12-5	TRBJ1-4	TRBD1	.	CASGEGQGKLNEKLFF	TGTGCTAGTGGTGAGGGACAGGGAAAACTTAATGAAAAACTGTTTTTT
TRBV5-6	TRBJ2-7	TRBD1	.	CATIRQGARHEQYF	TGTGCCACCATCCGACAGGGGGCGAGACACGAGCAGTACTTC
TRBV5-6	TRBJ2-2	.	.	CASSLVGAGLTGELFF	TGTGCCAGCAGCTTGGTTGGGGCGGGGCTGACCGGGGAGCTGTTTTTT
TRBV19	TRBJ2-5	TRBD1	.	CASSGDRAETQYF	TGTGCCAGCTCCGGAGACAGGGCAGAGACCCAGTACTTC
TRBV10-3	TRBJ2-7	.	.	CAISEPGGSAYEQYF	TGTGCCATCAGTGAGCCTGGAGGGTCGGCCTACGAGCAGTACTTC
TRBV6-1	TRBJ1-1	.	.	CASSEVSGTEAFF	TGTGCCAGCAGTGAGGTCAGTGGCACTGAAGCTTTCTTT
TRBV29-1	TRBJ2-1	TRBD1	.	CSAIGQGTYNEQFF	TGCAGCGCCATAGGACAGGGGACTTACAATGAGCAGTTCTTC
TRBV2	TRBJ1-4	.	.	CASTRRDNEKLFF	TGTGCCAGCACGAGGAGGGATAATGAAAAACTGTTTTTT
TRBV18	TRBJ2-2	.	.	CASSGGLTGELFF	TGTGCCAGCTCCGGCGGACTGACCGGGGAGCTGTTTTTT
TRBV2	TRBJ1-6	.	.	CASQTGRADSPLHF	TGTGCCAGCCAAACCGGACGGGCAGATTCACCCCTCCACTTT
TRBV6-6	TRBJ1-1	.	.	CASSYSRQFMTFF	TGTGCCAGCAGTTACTCCCGGCAGTTTATGACTTTCTTT
TRBV6-1	TRBJ2-1	.	few	CASNSGYNEQFF	TGTGCCAGCAACTCCGGATACAATGAGCAGTTCTTC
TRBV19	TRBJ2-3	TRBD2	.	CASSTPGLAGADTQYF	TGTGCCAGTAGTACTCCGGGACTAGCGGGAGCAGATACGCAGTATTTT
TRBV2	TRBJ2-7	.	.	CASSEQGGTYEQYF	TGTGCCAGCAGTGAGCAGGGGGGGACGTACGAGCAGTACTTC
TRBV10-2	TRBJ2-1	TRBD2	.	CASSRGGSYNEQFF	TGCGCCAGCTCCCGCGGGGGGTCCTACAATGAGCAGTTCTTC
TRBV6-5	TRBJ2-7	.	few	CASSYLYEQYF	TGTGCCAGCAGTTACCTCTACGAGCAGTACTTC
TRBV5-4	TRBJ2-1	TRBD1	.	CASSLDRGNYNEQFF	TGTGCCAGCAGCTTGGACAGGGGGAATTACAATGAGCAGTTCTTC
TRBV5-8	TRBJ2-1	.	.	CASSLGEFILYNEQFF	TGTGCCAGCAGCTTGGGGGAATTCATCTTGTACAATGAGCAGTTCTTC
TRBV27	TRBJ2-3	TRBD2	.	CASSFIRGEDTQYF	TGTGCCAGCAGTTTTATCCGGGGGGAAGATACGCAGTATTTT
TRBV28	TRBJ2-5	.	.	CASSFTGRGRQETQYF	TGTGCCAGCAGTTTCACCGGAAGGGGAAGACAAGAGACCCAGTACTTC
TRBV6-6	TRBJ2-5	TRBD1	.	CASSLQGFGQETQYF	TGTGCCAGCAGTTTACAGGGGTTCGGGCAAGAGACCCAGTACTTC
TRBV28	TRBJ1-2	.	few	CASTLGGRYGYTF	TGTGCCAGCACCCTCGGAGGGCGCTATGGCTACACCTTC
TRBV2	TRBJ2-7	.	.	CASRGYSYEQYF	TGTGCCAGCAGGGGTTACTCCTACGAGCAGTACTTC
TRBV5-1	TRBJ2-1	.	.	CASRSQGDNEQFF	TGCGCCAGCCGGAGCCAGGGAGACAATGAGCAGTTCTTC
TRBV30	TRBJ1-6	.	few	CAWGPGIAPLHF	TGTGCCTGGGGACCGGGCATAGCACCCCTCCACTTT
TRBV4-1	TRBJ2-7	TRBD1	few	CASSKQGGSYEQYF	TGCGCCAGCAGCAAACAGGGGGGCTCCTACGAGCAGTACTTC
TRBV5-1	TRBJ2-3	.	.	CASSLGVLPYTDTQYF	TGCGCCAGCAGCTTGGGGGTACTCCCTTACACAGATACGCAGTATTTT
TRBV4-1	TRBJ2-5	TRBD2	.	CASSSTSGGQETQYF	TGCGCCAGCAGCTCGACTAGCGGGGGGCAAGAGACCCAGTACTTC
TRBV5-1	TRBJ1-5	.	.	CASSLGQVGGNQPQHF	TGCGCCAGCAGCTTGGGACAGGTAGGGGGAAATCAGCCCCAGCATTTT
TRBV5-6	TRBJ1-1	.	.	CASSRGGRGGTEAFF	TGTGCCAGCAGCCGCGGGGGCCGGGGAGGAACTGAAGCTTTCTTT
TRBV30	TRBJ2-7	.	.	CAWSLVGSYEQYF	TGTGCCTGGAGTCTAGTGGGGTCCTACGAGCAGTACTTC
TRBV19	TRBJ1-3	.	.	CASSDGSGNTIYF	TGTGCCAGTAGCGACGGCTCTGGAAACACCATATATTTT
TRBV19	TRBJ1-6	.	few	CASSTGQTGGSPLHF	TGTGCCAGTAGTACAGGCCAGACAGGCGGTTCACCCCTCCACTTT
TRBV5-6	TRBJ1-1	.	once	CASSRLDSGNTEAFF	TGTGCCAGCAGCCGACTCGACAGTGGGAACACTGAAGCTTTCTTT
TRBV30	TRBJ2-7	TRBD1	.	CAWSYSGGSAGEQYF	TGTGCCTGGAGTTACTCAGGGGGCTCTGCGGGGGAGCAGTACTTC
TRBV27	TRBJ2-7	TRBD1	few	CASSRAYRGSSYEQYF	TGTGCCAGCAGTCGCGCCTACAGGGGAAGCTCCTACGAGCAGTACTTC